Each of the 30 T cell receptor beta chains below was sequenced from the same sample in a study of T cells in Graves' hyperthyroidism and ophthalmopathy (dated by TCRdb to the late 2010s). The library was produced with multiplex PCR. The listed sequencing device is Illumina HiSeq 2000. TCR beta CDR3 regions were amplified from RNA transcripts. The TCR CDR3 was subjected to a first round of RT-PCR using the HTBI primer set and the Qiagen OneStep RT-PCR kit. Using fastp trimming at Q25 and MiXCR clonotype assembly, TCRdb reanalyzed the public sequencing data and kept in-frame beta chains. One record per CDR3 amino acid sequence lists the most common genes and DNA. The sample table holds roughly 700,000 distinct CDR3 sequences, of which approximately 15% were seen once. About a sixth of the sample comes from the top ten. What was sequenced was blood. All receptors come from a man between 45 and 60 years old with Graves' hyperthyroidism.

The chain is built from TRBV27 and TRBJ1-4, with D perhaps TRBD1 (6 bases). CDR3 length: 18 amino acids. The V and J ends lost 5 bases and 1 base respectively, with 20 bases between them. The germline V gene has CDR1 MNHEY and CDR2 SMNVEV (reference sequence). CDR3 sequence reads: CASSEVSGQTVTNEKLFF. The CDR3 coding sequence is TGTGCCAGCAGTGAGGTTTCTGGACAGACAGTAACTAATGAAAAACTGTTTTTT.

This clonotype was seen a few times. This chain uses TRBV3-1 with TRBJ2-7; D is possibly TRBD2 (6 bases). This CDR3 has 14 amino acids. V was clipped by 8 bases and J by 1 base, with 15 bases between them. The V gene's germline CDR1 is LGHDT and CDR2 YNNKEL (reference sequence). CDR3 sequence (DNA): TGTGCCAGCGGCCCCCGGGGGAAATCCTACGAGCAGTACTTC. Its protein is CASGPRGKSYEQYF.

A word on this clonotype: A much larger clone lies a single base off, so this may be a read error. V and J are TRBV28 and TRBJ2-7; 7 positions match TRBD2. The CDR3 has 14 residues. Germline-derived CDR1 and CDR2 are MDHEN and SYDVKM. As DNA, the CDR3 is TGTGCCGGCAGCGGGACCGGGGGATTCTACGAGCAGTACTTC. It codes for CAGSGTGGFYEQYF. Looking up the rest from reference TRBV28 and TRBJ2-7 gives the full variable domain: DVKVTQSSRYLVKRTGEKVFLECVQDMDHENMFWYRQDPGLGLRLIYFSYDVKMKEKGDIPEGYSVSREKKERFSLILESASTNQTSMYLCAGSGTGGFYEQYFGPGTRLTVT.

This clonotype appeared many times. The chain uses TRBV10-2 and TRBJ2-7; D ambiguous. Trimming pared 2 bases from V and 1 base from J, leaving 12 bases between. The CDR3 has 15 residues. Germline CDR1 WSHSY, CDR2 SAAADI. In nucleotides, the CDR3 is TGCGCCAGCAGTGAGCGGGCTTTGGGATCCTACGAGCAGTACTTC. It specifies CASSERALGSYEQYF.

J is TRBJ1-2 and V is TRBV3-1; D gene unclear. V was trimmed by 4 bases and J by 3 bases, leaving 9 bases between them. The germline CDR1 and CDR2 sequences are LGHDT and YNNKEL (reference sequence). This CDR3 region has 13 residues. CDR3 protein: CASSLQDYYGYTF. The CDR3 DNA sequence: TGTGCCAGCAGCCTTCAGGATTACTATGGCTACACCTTC.

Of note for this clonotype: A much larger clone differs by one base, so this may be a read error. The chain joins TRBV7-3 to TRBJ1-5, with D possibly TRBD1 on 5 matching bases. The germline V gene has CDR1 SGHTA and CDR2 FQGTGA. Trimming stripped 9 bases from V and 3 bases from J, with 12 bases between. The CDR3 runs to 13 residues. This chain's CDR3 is CARSAGHNQPQHF. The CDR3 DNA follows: TGTGCCAGAAGCGCCGGACACAATCAGCCCCAGCATTTT.

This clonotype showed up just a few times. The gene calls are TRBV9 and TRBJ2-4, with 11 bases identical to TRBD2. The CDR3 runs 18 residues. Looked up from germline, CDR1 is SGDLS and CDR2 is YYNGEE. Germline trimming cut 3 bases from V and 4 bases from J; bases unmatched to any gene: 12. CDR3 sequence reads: CASSGVPTLAGEKNIQYF. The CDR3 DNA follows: TGTGCCAGCAGCGGGGTTCCGACACTAGCGGGAGAGAAAAACATTCAGTACTTC.

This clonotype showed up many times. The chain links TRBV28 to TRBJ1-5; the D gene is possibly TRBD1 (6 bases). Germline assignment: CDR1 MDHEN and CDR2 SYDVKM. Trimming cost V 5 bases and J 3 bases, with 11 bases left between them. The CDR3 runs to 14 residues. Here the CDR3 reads CASSRTAHNQPQHF. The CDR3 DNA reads TGTGCCAGCAGTAGGACAGCCCACAATCAGCCCCAGCATTTT. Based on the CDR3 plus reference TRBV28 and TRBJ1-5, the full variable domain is DVKVTQSSRYLVKRTGEKVFLECVQDMDHENMFWYRQDPGLGLRLIYFSYDVKMKEKGDIPEGYSVSREKKERFSLILESASTNQTSMYLCASSRTAHNQPQHFGDGTRLSIL.

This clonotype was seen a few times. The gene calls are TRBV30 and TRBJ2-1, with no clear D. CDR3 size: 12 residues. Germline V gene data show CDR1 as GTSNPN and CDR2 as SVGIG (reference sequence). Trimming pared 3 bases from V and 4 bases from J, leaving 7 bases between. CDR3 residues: CAWSPEYNEQFF. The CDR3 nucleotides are TGTGCCTGGAGCCCCGAATACAATGAGCAGTTCTTC.

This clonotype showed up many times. CDR3 bases: TGCAGTGCTAGTGCGACTAGCGGCAACCAAGAGACCCAGTACTTC. Translation: CSASATSGNQETQYF. The V gene is TRBV20-1, the J gene TRBJ2-5; 9 bases map to TRBD2. Germline values: CDR1 DFQATT, CDR2 SNEGSKA (reference sequence). This CDR3 has 15 residues. Trimming at V came to 3 bases and at J to 0 bases, leaving 5 bases not matched to a gene.

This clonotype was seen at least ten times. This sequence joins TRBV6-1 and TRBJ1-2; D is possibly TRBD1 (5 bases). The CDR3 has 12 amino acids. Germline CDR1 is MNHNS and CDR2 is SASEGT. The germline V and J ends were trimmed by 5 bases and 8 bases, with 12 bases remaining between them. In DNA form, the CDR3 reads TGTGCCAGCAGTTCGACAGTTGGAGGCTACACCTTC. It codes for CASSSTVGGYTF.

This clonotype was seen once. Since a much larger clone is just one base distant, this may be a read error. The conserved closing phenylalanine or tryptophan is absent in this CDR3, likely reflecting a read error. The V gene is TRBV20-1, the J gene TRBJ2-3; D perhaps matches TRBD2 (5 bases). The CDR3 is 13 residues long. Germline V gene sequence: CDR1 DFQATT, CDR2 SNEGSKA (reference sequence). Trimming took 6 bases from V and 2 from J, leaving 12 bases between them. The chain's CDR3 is CSAEEDFTDTQYS. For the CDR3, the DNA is TGCAGTGCCGAAGAGGACTTCACAGATACGCAGTATTCT.

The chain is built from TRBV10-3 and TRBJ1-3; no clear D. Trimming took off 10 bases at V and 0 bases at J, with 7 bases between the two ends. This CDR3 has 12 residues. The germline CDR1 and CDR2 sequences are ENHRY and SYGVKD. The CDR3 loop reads CATRASGNTIYF. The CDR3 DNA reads TGTGCCACTAGGGCCTCTGGAAACACCATATATTTT.

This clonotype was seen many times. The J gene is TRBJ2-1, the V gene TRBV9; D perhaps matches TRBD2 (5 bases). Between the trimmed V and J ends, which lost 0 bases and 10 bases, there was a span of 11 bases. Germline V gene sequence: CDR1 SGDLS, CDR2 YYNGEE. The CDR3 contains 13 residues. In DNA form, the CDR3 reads TGTGCCAGCAGCGTAGGAGGGCACGGGGAGCAGTTCTTC. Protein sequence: CASSVGGHGEQFF.

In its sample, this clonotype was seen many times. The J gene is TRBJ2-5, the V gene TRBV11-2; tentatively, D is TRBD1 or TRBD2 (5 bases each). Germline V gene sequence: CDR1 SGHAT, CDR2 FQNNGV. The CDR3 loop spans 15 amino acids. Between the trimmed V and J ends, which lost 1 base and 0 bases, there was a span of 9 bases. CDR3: CASSLAGLNQETQYF. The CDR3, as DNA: TGTGCCAGCAGCTTAGCGGGGCTAAACCAAGAGACCCAGTACTTC. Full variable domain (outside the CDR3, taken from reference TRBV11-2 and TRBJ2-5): EAGVAQSPRYKIIEKRQSVAFWCNPISGHATLYWYQQILGQGPKLLIQFQNNGVVDDSQLPKDRFSAERLKGVDSTLKIQPAKLEDSAVYLCASSLAGLNQETQYFGPGTRLLVL.

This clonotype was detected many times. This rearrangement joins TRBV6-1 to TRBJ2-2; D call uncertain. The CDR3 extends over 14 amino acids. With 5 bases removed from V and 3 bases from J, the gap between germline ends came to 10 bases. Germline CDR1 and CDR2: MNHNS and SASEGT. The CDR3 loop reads CASSYGTYTGELFF. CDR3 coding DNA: TGTGCCAGCAGTTACGGCACCTACACCGGGGAGCTGTTTTTT.

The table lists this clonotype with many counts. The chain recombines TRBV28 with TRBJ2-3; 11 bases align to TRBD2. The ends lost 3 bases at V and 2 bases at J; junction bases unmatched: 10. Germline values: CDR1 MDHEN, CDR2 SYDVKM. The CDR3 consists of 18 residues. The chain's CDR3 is CASSFPLAGGPHTDTQYF. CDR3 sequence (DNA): TGTGCCAGCAGTTTCCCCCTAGCGGGAGGACCACACACAGATACGCAGTATTTT.

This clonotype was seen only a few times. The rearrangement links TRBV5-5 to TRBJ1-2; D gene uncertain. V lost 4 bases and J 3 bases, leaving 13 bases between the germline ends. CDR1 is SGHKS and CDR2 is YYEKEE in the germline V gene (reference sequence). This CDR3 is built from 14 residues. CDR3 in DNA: TGTGCCAGCAGCCCTCTCCCTAGGGACTATGGCTACACCTTC. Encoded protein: CASSPLPRDYGYTF.

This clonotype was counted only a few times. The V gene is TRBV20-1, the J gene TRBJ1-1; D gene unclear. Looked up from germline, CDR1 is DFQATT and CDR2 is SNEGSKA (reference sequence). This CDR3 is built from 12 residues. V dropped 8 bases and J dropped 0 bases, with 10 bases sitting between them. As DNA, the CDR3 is TGCAGTATGGACCGTTTGAACACTGAAGCTTTCTTT. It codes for CSMDRLNTEAFF.

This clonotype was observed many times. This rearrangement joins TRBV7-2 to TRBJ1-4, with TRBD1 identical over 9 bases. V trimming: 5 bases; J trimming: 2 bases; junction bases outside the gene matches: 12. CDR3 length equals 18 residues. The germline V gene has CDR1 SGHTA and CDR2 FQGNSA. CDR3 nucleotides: TGTGCCAGCAGCCCGCGACAGGGGGGGAGGAAGACTAATGAAAAACTGTTTTTT. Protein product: CASSPRQGGRKTNEKLFF.

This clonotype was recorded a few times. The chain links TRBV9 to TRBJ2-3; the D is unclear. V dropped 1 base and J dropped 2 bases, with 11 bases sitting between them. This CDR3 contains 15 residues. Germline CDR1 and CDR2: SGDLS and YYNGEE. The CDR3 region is CASSVSSLFTDTQYF. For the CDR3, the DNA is TGTGCCAGCAGCGTAAGCAGTCTCTTCACAGATACGCAGTATTTT.

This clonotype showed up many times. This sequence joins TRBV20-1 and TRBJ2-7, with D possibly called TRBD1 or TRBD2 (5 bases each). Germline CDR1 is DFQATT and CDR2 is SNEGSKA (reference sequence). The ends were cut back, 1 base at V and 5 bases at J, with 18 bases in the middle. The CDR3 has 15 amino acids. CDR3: CSARGSLVPGHEQYF. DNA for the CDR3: TGCAGTGCTAGAGGGTCCCTCGTCCCGGGGCACGAGCAGTACTTC.

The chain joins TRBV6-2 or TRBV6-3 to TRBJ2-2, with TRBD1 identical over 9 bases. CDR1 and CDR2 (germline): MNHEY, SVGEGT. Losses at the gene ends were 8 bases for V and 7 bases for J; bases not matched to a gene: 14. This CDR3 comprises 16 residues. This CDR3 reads CASGPHRGRFFGELFF. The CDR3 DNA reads TGTGCCAGCGGACCCCACAGGGGGCGGTTTTTCGGGGAGCTGTTTTTT.

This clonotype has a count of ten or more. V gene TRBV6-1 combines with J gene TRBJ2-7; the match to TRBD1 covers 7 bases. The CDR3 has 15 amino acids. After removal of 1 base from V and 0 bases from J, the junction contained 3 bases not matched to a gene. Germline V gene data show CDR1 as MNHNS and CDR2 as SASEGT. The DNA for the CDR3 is TGTGCCAGCAGTGAAGAAGGGGGCCTCTCCTACGAGCAGTACTTC. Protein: CASSEEGGLSYEQYF.

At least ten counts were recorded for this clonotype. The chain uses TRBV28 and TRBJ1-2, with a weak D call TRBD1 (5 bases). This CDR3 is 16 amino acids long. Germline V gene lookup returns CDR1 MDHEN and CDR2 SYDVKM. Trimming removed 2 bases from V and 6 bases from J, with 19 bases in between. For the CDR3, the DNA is TGTGCCAGCAGTTTAGGGTACAGGAGCTCTCTGGATGGCTACACCTTC. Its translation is CASSLGYRSSLDGYTF.

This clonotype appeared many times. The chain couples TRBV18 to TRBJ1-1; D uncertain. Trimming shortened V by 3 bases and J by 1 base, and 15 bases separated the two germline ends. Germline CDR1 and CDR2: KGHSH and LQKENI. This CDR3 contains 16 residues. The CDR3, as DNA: TGTGCCAGCTCACCGATTTACAAGACACCGAACACTGAAGCTTTCTTT. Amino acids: CASSPIYKTPNTEAFF.

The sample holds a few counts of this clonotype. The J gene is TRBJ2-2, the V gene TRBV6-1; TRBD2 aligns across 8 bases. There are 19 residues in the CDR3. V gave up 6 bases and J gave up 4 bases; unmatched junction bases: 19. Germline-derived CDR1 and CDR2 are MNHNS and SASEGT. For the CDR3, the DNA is TGTGCCAGCAGGCCCGGTGAGCGGGAGACGGTCTGGAGCACCGGGGAGCTGTTTTTT. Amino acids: CASRPGERETVWSTGELFF.

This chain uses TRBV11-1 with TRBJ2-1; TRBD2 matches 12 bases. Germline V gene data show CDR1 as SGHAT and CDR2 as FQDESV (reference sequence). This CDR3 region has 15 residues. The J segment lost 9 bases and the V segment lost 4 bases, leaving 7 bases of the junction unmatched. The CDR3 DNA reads TGTGCCAGCAGCTCCCTAGCGGGAGGGCCCGGTGAGCAGTTCTTC. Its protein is CASSSLAGGPGEQFF. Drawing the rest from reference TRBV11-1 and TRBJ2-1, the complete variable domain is EAEVAQSPRYKITEKSQAVAFWCDPISGHATLYWYRQILGQGPELLVQFQDESVVDDSQLPKDRFSAERLKGVDSTLKIQPAELGDSAMYLCASSSLAGGPGEQFFGPGTRLTVL.

The CDR3: CSARDAQGDAEQYF. The CDR3 nucleotides read TGCAGTGCTAGAGATGCACAGGGGGATGCCGAGCAGTACTTC. The chain joins TRBV20-1 to TRBJ2-7; 8 bases line up with TRBD1. The V segment lost 0 bases and the J segment 6 bases; nucleotides outside the gene matches: 7. Germline CDR1 and CDR2: DFQATT and SNEGSKA (reference sequence). This CDR3 has 14 amino acids.

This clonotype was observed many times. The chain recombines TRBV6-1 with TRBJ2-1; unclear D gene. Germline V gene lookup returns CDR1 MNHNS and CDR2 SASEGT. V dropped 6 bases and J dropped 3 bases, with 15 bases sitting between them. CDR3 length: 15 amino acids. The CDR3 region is CASSQSDSIYNEQFF. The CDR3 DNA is TGTGCCAGCAGCCAAAGCGATTCGATCTACAATGAGCAGTTCTTC.